This T cell receptor (beta chain) was captured by sequencing in a study of blood T cells in healthy people across ages. Primed by a sample-barcoded 5' primer and a J-beta primer mix, a second PCR proceeded for 7 to 11 cycles. In TCRdb, the 5' RACE reads were re-called with MiXCR into one record per CDR3 protein. The data hold 650,000 to 1,000,000 distinct CDR3 sequences, with 30% to 45% observed a single time. In its sample, this clonotype was seen many times. Its matching antigen is unknown. General study points: With age, beta diversity per million T cells declined roughly linearly, significantly by 35 to 40. Without sorted subsets, naive and antigen-experienced compartments could not be conclusively compared.

The CDR3 totals 13 residues. Germline V gene sequence: CDR1 LGHNA, CDR2 YSLEER. The germline V and J ends were trimmed by 1 base and 6 bases, with 10 bases remaining between them. J is TRBJ2-7 and V is TRBV4-3; D call uncertain. This sequence originates from a man aged 18 to 30 in good health. The sequenced material came from blood. The CDR3 is CASSQGSRGEQYF. As DNA, the CDR3 is TGCGCCAGCAGCCAAGGGAGTAGAGGCGAGCAGTACTTC.